The next 7 T cell receptor beta chains were all read from a single sample in a study of CD8 T cells in Susac syndrome. An input of roughly 0.5 to 1 ug of RNA was subjected to reverse transcription using random hexamers. From the immunoSEQ multiplex PCR reads, TCRdb called clonotypes with MiXCR, one entry per CDR3 protein. The table lists around 140,000 distinct CDR3 sequences, approximately 95% of them singletons. Sequencing input: CD4+ T cells from PBMCs. The receptors stem from a human donor in good health.

The chain's CDR3 is CATSDIGQSTDTQYF. The CDR3 coding sequence is TGTGCCACCAGTGATATTGGACAGAGCACAGATACGCAGTATTTT. V and J are TRBV24-1 and TRBJ2-3; D is perhaps TRBD1 (6 bases). Germline CDR1 KGHDR, CDR2 SFDVKD. The germline V and J ends were trimmed by 3 bases and 0 bases, with 9 bases remaining between them. The CDR3 contains 15 residues.

V and J are TRBV19 and TRBJ1-1; the D gene is possibly TRBD1 (5 bases). Germline V lookup: CDR1 LNHDA, CDR2 SQIVND (reference sequence). The V end was cut by 5 bases, the J end by 4 bases, with 17 bases between. This CDR3 region has 15 residues. CDR3 in amino acids: CASSAPGREFTEAFF. The CDR3 DNA reads as TGTGCCAGTAGTGCGCCGGGACGAGAGTTCACTGAAGCTTTCTTT.

The chain links TRBV28 to TRBJ1-5; 9 nucleotides align to TRBD1. The CDR3 covers 16 residues. J was trimmed by 0 bases and V by 5 bases; bases with no gene match: 5. The germline gives CDR1 MDHEN, CDR2 SYDVKM. The CDR3 reads CASSNTGGHSNQPQHF. The CDR3, as DNA: TGTGCCAGCAGTAACACAGGGGGCCATAGCAATCAGCCCCAGCATTTT.

A remark on this clonotype: One junction end disagrees with the germline gene, perhaps due to a read error. The rearrangement uses TRBV7-9 and TRBJ2-7; TRBD1 matches at 7 bases. The CDR3 is 15 residues long. Germline V gives CDR1 SEHNR, CDR2 FQNEAQ (reference sequence). The CDR3 here is CASSLAGTAYYEQYF. Here the CDR3 DNA reads TGTGCCAGCAGCCTAGCCGGGACAGCATACTACGAGCAGTACTTC.

The CDR3 sequence: CASSHSRGSYEQYF. The CDR3 bases are TGCGCCAGCAGTCATTCCCGGGGATCCTACGAGCAGTACTTC. This sequence joins TRBV23-1 and TRBJ2-7; D may be TRBD2 (5 bases). TRBV23-1 is filed as an ORF, its function uncertain. The CDR3 is made up of 14 amino acids. The V gene lost 3 bases and the J gene lost 1 base, with 10 bases spanning the gap.

The rearrangement uses TRBV12-3 or TRBV12-4 and TRBJ2-7, with D perhaps matching TRBD1 (5 bases). The V and J ends lost 1 base and 5 bases respectively, with 15 bases between them. The CDR3 spans 15 residues. The CDR3 reads CASSLVTATLDEQYF. The CDR3 DNA reads as TGTGCCAGCAGTTTAGTGACAGCTACCCTTGACGAGCAGTACTTC.

This sequence joins TRBV5-6 and TRBJ2-7; D is perhaps TRBD1 or TRBD2 (5 bases each). V was clipped by 4 bases and J by 5 bases, with 19 bases between them. CDR1 and CDR2 from the germline V gene are SGHDT and YYEEEE. CDR3 length: 15 residues. The DNA for the CDR3 is TGTGCCAGCAGCCCCGTCGGACCCGGGACGGACGAGCAGTACTTC. It yields the protein CASSPVGPGTDEQYF.